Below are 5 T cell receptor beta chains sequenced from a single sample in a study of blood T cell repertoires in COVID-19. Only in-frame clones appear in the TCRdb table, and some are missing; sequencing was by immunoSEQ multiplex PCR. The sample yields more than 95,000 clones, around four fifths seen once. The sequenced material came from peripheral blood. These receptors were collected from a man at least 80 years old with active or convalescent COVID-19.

The DNA for the CDR3 is TGTGCCAGCAGTTGGATTGAAGGCGGTGAAAAACTGTTTTTT. Residues: CASSWIEGGEKLFF. V and J are TRBV6-2 or TRBV6-3 and TRBJ1-4; D unclear. The CDR3 contains 14 residues. V lost 4 bases and J lost 7, with 13 bases in between. Germline CDR1 reads MNHEY; CDR2 reads SVGEGT.

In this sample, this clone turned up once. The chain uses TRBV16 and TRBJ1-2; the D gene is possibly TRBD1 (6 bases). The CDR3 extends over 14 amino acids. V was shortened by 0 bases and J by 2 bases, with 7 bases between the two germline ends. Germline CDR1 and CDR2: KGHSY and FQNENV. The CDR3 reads CASSQSTGNYGYTF. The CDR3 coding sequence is TGTGCCAGCAGCCAATCTACAGGGAACTATGGCTACACCTTC. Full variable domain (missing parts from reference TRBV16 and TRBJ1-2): GEEVAQTPKHLVRGEGQKAKLYCAPIKGHSYVFWYQQVLKNEFKFLISFQNENVFDETGMPKERFSAKCLPNSPCSLEIQATKLEDSAVYFCASSQSTGNYGYTFGSGTRLTVV.

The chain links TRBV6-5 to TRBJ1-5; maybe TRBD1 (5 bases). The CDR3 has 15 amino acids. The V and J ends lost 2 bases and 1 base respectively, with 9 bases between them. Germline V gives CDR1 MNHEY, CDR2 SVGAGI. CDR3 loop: CASSYGGESNQPQHF. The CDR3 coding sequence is TGTGCCAGCAGTTACGGAGGGGAAAGCAATCAGCCCCAGCATTTT.

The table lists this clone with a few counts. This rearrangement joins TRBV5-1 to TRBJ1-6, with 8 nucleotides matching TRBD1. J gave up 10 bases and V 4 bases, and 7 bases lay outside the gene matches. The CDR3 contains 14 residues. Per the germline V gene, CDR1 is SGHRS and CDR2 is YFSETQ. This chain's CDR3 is CASSPGTGVSPLHF. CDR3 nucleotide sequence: TGCGCCAGCAGCCCCGGGACAGGAGTCTCACCCCTCCACTTT.

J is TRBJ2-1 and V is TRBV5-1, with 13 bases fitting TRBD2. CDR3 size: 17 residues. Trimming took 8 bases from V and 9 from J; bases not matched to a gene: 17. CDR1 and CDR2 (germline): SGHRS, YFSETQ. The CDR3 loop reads CARIRAGTSGKCSEQFF. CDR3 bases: TGCGCCAGAATTAGAGCCGGGACTAGCGGGAAATGTAGTGAGCAGTTCTTC.